Below are 7 T cell receptor beta chains sequenced from a single sample in a study of CD8+CD57+ T cells in acquired aplastic anemia (dated by TCRdb to the late 2010s). Reads for this sample came from an Illumina HiSeq 2000. Profiling of TCR beta VDJ combinations and CDR3 sequences used genomic DNA as the template. TCRdb itself trimmed the public reads at Q25 with fastp, ran MiXCR and retained productive beta chains. Entries are consolidated by CDR3 protein sequence, retaining the most common genes and DNA. In all, the sample holds roughly 300,000 distinct CDR3 sequences, and 56% of those were seen once. 6.5% to 10% of the sample comes from the top ten. Sequenced input: sorted CD4+, CD8+, or CD8+CD57+ T cells (not recorded which) from PBMCs. The origin of the receptors is a human donor with severe aplastic anemia or a healthy control (not recorded which).

Of note for this clonotype: An end of the junction does not agree with germline; a read error may underlie this. The chain has TRBV7-2 and TRBJ2-7; possibly TRBD2 for D (6 bases). CDR3 length: 14 residues. CDR1 SGHTA and CDR2 FQGNSA come from the germline V gene. CDR3 region: CASSSNRDSHEQYF. CDR3 coding DNA: TGTGCCAGCAGCTCGAACCGGGACTCCCACGAGCAGTACTTC.

The V call is TRBV29-1, the J call TRBJ1-2; 11 nucleotides align to TRBD1. This CDR3 comprises 14 residues. Germline V CDR1 and CDR2: SQVTM, ANQGSEA. J lost 3 bases, V lost 4 bases, and 4 bases had no gene match. This CDR3 is CSVGGGQGDYGYTF. CDR3 in DNA: TGCAGCGTTGGGGGGGGACAGGGGGACTATGGCTACACCTTC.

V is TRBV19 and J is TRBJ2-5; D call uncertain. Trimming stripped 3 bases from V and 4 bases from J, with 9 bases between. Germline assignment: CDR1 LNHDA and CDR2 SQIVND (reference sequence). The CDR3 consists of 13 residues. The CDR3 is CASSIGIIETQYF. CDR3 DNA sequence: TGTGCCAGTAGTATCGGTATCATAGAGACCCAGTACTTC.

The J gene is TRBJ2-1, the V gene TRBV20-1; D gene uncertain. Trimming cost V 0 bases and J 7 bases, with 10 bases left between them. CDR3 length: 13 residues. Germline CDR1 and CDR2: DFQATT and SNEGSKA (reference sequence). CDR3 sequence (DNA): TGCAGTGCTAGAGATCTGCGCCGAAATGAGCAGTTCTTC. The encoded protein is CSARDLRRNEQFF.

The V call is TRBV15, the J call TRBJ1-2; possibly TRBD1 for D (6 bases). Germline CDR1 is LNHNV and CDR2 is YYDKDF (reference sequence). The V end was cut by 4 bases, the J end by 2 bases, with 20 bases between. The CDR3 covers 17 residues. The CDR3 coding sequence is TGTGCCACCAGCAATCTTAGGGGGGCAGGGGTCAACTATGGCTACACCTTC. Encoded protein: CATSNLRGAGVNYGYTF.

The rearrangement uses TRBV7-4 and TRBJ2-7, with TRBD1 matching 8 bases. The CDR3 has 14 residues. J lost 5 bases, V lost 1 base, and 4 bases had no gene match. Per the germline V gene, CDR1 is SGHVT and CDR2 is SQSDAQ. The CDR3 region has the DNA TGTGCCAGCAGCTTAGGGGGACAGGTGAACGAGCAGTACTTC. Translating gives CASSLGGQVNEQYF.

The chain carries TRBV9 and TRBJ2-7, with 12 nucleotides matching TRBD1. This CDR3 spans 14 amino acids. The germline CDR1 and CDR2 sequences are SGDLS and YYNGEE. The ends lost 4 bases at V and 5 bases at J; junction bases unmatched: 4. The CDR3 spells CASSRGTGGHEQYF. CDR3 nucleotide sequence: TGTGCCAGCAGCCGAGGGACAGGGGGCCACGAGCAGTACTTC. Full variable domain (remainder filled in from reference TRBV9 and TRBJ2-7): DSGVTQTPKHLITATGQRVTLRCSPRSGDLSVYWYQQSLDQGLQFLIQYYNGEERAKGNILERFSAQQFPDLHSELNLSSLELGDSALYFCASSRGTGGHEQYFGPGTRLTVT.